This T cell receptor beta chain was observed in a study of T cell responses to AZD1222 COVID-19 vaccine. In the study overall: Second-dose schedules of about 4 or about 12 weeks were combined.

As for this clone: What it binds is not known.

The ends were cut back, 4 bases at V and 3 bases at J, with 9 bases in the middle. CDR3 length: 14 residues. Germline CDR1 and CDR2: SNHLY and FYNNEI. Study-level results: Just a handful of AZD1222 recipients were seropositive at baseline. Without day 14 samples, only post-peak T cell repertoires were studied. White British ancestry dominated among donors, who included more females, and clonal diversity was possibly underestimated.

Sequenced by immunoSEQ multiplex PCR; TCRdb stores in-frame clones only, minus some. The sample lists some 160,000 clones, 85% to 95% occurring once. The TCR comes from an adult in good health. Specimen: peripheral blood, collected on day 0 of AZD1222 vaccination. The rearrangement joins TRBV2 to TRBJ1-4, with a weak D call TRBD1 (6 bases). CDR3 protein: CASSGPGANEKLFF. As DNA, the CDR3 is TGTGCCAGCAGTGGTCCAGGGGCTAATGAAAAACTGTTTTTT.